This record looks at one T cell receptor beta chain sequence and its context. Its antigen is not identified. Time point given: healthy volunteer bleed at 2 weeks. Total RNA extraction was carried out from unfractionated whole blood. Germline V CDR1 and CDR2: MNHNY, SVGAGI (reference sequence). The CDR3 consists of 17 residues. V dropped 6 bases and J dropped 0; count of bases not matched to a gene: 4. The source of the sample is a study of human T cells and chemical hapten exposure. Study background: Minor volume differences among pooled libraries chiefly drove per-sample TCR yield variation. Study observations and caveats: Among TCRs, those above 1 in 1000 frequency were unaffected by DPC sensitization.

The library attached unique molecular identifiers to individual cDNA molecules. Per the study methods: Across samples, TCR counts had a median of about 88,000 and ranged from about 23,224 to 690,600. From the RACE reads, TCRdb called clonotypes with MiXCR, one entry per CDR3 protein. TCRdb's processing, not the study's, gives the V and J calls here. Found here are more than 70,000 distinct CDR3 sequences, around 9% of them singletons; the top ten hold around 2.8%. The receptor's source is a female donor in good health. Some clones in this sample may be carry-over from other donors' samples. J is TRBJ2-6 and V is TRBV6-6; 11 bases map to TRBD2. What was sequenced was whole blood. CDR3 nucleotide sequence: TGTGCCAGCAGGGGACTAGCGGTTGGCTCTGGGGCCAACGTCCTGACTTTC. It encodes CASRGLAVGSGANVLTF.